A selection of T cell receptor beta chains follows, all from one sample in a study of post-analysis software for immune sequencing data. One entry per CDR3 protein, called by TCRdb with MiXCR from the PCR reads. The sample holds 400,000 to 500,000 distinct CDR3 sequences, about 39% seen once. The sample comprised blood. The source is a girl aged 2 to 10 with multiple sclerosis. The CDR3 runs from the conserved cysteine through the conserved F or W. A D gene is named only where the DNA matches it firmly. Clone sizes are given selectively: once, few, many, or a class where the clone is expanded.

CDR3 protein: CASSLLSQRESDEQFF
CDR3 DNA: TGTGCCAGCAGTTTATTGTCCCAGCGGGAAAGCGATGAGCAGTTCTTC
D gene: TRBD2
V gene: TRBV12-3/TRBV12-4
clone size: -
J gene: TRBJ2-1
CDR3 length: 16

CDR3 protein: CAITPMWGSSYEQYF
CDR3 DNA: TGTGCCATCACCCCGATGTGGGGCAGCTCCTACGAGCAGTACTTC
D gene: -
V gene: TRBV10-3
clone size: -
J gene: TRBJ2-7
CDR3 length: 15

CDR3 protein: CASSQGDYRRTEAFF
CDR3 DNA: TGCGCCAGCAGCCAAGGGGACTACAGGCGCACTGAAGCTTTCTTT
D gene: -
V gene: TRBV4-1
clone size: few
J gene: TRBJ1-1
CDR3 length: 15

CDR3 protein: CATSVLLFRRGSGLYNEQFF
CDR3 DNA: TGTGCCACCAGTGTCCTACTCTTCAGACGAGGAAGTGGTCTTTACAATGAGCAGTTCTTC
D gene: -
V gene: TRBV24-1
clone size: few
J gene: TRBJ2-1
CDR3 length: 20

CDR3 protein: CAISDRGLEQYF
CDR3 DNA: TGTGCCATCAGTGATCGAGGGCTCGAGCAGTACTTC
D gene: -
V gene: TRBV10-3
clone size: -
J gene: TRBJ2-7
CDR3 length: 12

CDR3 protein: CASSFPGLVIPGDNEQFF
CDR3 DNA: TGCGCCAGCAGCTTTCCGGGACTAGTTATCCCCGGGGACAATGAGCAGTTCTTC
D gene: TRBD2
V gene: TRBV5-1
clone size: -
J gene: TRBJ2-1
CDR3 length: 18

CDR3 protein: CASTLSGLAGRTGELFF
CDR3 DNA: TGTGCCAGCACCCTAAGTGGGCTAGCGGGTCGCACCGGGGAGCTGTTTTTT
D gene: TRBD2
V gene: TRBV3-1
clone size: -
J gene: TRBJ2-2
CDR3 length: 17

CDR3 protein: CASRPDRGMNTEAFF
CDR3 DNA: TGTGCCAGCAGACCCGACAGGGGAATGAACACTGAAGCTTTCTTT
D gene: TRBD1
V gene: TRBV7-2
clone size: -
J gene: TRBJ1-1
CDR3 length: 15

CDR3 protein: CASSRTAGGYTF
CDR3 DNA: TGTGCCAGCAGTAGGACAGCTGGAGGCTACACCTTC
D gene: -
V gene: TRBV12-3/TRBV12-4
clone size: few
J gene: TRBJ1-2
CDR3 length: 12

CDR3 protein: CASSLARTGSEKLFF
CDR3 DNA: TGTGCCAGCAGCTTAGCCCGGACAGGTTCTGAAAAACTGTTTTTT
D gene: TRBD1
V gene: TRBV7-9
clone size: -
J gene: TRBJ1-4
CDR3 length: 15

CDR3 protein: CASSSRAGLAGGGYNEQFF
CDR3 DNA: TGTGCCAGCAGTTCACGGGCGGGACTAGCGGGAGGCGGCTACAATGAGCAGTTCTTC
D gene: TRBD2
V gene: TRBV13
clone size: -
J gene: TRBJ2-1
CDR3 length: 19

CDR3 protein: CASSEQLAGVNTQYF
CDR3 DNA: TGTGCCAGCAGTGAACAACTAGCGGGGGTAAATACGCAGTATTTT
D gene: TRBD2
V gene: TRBV6-1
clone size: few
J gene: TRBJ2-3
CDR3 length: 15

CDR3 protein: CASSLAGGGETQYF
CDR3 DNA: TGTGCCAGCAGCTTGGCGGGAGGAGGAGAGACCCAGTACTTC
D gene: TRBD2
V gene: TRBV5-4
clone size: many
J gene: TRBJ2-5
CDR3 length: 14

CDR3 protein: CASIRDRGNYNEQFF
CDR3 DNA: TGCGCCAGTATCCGGGACAGGGGTAACTACAATGAGCAGTTCTTC
D gene: TRBD1
V gene: TRBV5-1
clone size: few
J gene: TRBJ2-1
CDR3 length: 15

CDR3 protein: CASSFASISTDTQYF
CDR3 DNA: TGTGCCAGCAGCTTCGCTTCTATTAGCACAGATACGCAGTATTTT
D gene: -
V gene: TRBV7-2
clone size: many
J gene: TRBJ2-3
CDR3 length: 15

CDR3 protein: CASSGALNTEAFF
CDR3 DNA: TGTGCCAGCAGCGGGGCTTTGAACACTGAAGCTTTCTTT
D gene: -
V gene: TRBV9
clone size: -
J gene: TRBJ1-1
CDR3 length: 13

CDR3 protein: CASRMTTDYGYTF
CDR3 DNA: TGTGCCAGCAGGATGACAACTGACTATGGCTACACCTTC
D gene: -
V gene: TRBV6-2/TRBV6-3
clone size: -
J gene: TRBJ1-2
CDR3 length: 13

CDR3 protein: CASGRLAGAYNEQFF
CDR3 DNA: TGTGCCAGTGGCCGCCTAGCGGGGGCCTACAATGAGCAGTTCTTC
D gene: TRBD2
V gene: TRBV14
clone size: -
J gene: TRBJ2-1
CDR3 length: 15

CDR3 protein: CASSRNTYGYTF
CDR3 DNA: TGTGCCAGCAGTCGGAACACCTATGGCTACACCTTC
D gene: -
V gene: TRBV12-3/TRBV12-4
clone size: -
J gene: TRBJ1-2
CDR3 length: 12

CDR3 protein: CASSLTGLSNQPQHF
CDR3 DNA: TGCGCCAGCAGCTTGACAGGTCTTAGCAATCAGCCCCAGCATTTT
D gene: -
V gene: TRBV5-1
clone size: -
J gene: TRBJ1-5
CDR3 length: 15

CDR3 protein: CASTPSTGNYGYTF
CDR3 DNA: TGTGCCAGCACCCCGAGTACAGGGAACTATGGCTACACCTTC
D gene: -
V gene: TRBV12-3/TRBV12-4
clone size: -
J gene: TRBJ1-2
CDR3 length: 14

CDR3 protein: CSARADQLAKNIQYF
CDR3 DNA: TGCAGTGCTAGAGCGGATCAGCTAGCCAAAAACATTCAGTACTTC
D gene: -
V gene: TRBV20-1
clone size: -
J gene: TRBJ2-4
CDR3 length: 15

CDR3 protein: CASSFPLTDYEQYF
CDR3 DNA: TGTGCCAGCAGCTTTCCCCTGACGGATTACGAGCAGTACTTC
D gene: -
V gene: TRBV5-5
clone size: -
J gene: TRBJ2-7
CDR3 length: 14

CDR3 protein: CASMPEAFF
CDR3 DNA: TGTGCCAGCATGCCTGAAGCTTTCTTT
D gene: -
V gene: TRBV12-3/TRBV12-4
clone size: few
J gene: TRBJ1-1
CDR3 length: 9

CDR3 protein: CASSSLLAGGDEQFF
CDR3 DNA: TGCGCCAGCAGCTCCCTACTAGCGGGGGGGGATGAGCAGTTCTTC
D gene: TRBD2
V gene: TRBV5-1
clone size: -
J gene: TRBJ2-1
CDR3 length: 15

CDR3 protein: CASSQDHSKNTEAFF
CDR3 DNA: TGCGCCAGCAGCCAAGATCACAGCAAGAACACTGAAGCTTTCTTT
D gene: -
V gene: TRBV4-1
clone size: -
J gene: TRBJ1-1
CDR3 length: 15

CDR3 protein: CASSLKQGFGTETQYF
CDR3 DNA: TGTGCCAGCAGCCTTAAACAGGGATTTGGGACAGAGACCCAGTACTTC
D gene: -
V gene: TRBV13
clone size: -
J gene: TRBJ2-5
CDR3 length: 16

CDR3 protein: CASSLFGRGKNQPQHF
CDR3 DNA: TGTGCCAGCAGCTTATTCGGCAGGGGCAAAAATCAGCCCCAGCATTTT
D gene: -
V gene: TRBV7-2
clone size: -
J gene: TRBJ1-5
CDR3 length: 16

CDR3 protein: CASTPGQLTYEQYF
CDR3 DNA: TGTGCCAGCACACCGGGACAGCTGACCTACGAGCAGTACTTC
D gene: TRBD1
V gene: TRBV28
clone size: few
J gene: TRBJ2-7
CDR3 length: 14

CDR3 protein: CASSLSLGMRYEQYF
CDR3 DNA: TGTGCCAGCAGCTTGTCTCTCGGGATGAGGTACGAGCAGTACTTC
D gene: -
V gene: TRBV7-8
clone size: -
J gene: TRBJ2-7
CDR3 length: 15

CDR3 protein: CASSLGGSNNYEQYF
CDR3 DNA: TGTGCCAGCAGCTTAGGCGGGAGCAACAACTACGAGCAGTACTTC
D gene: TRBD2
V gene: TRBV7-2
clone size: few
J gene: TRBJ2-7
CDR3 length: 15

CDR3 protein: CASSPPYGRGETQYF
CDR3 DNA: TGTGCCAGCAGCCCCCCATACGGGCGAGGGGAGACCCAGTACTTC
D gene: -
V gene: TRBV7-9
clone size: few
J gene: TRBJ2-5
CDR3 length: 15

CDR3 protein: CACSLAGGETYEQYF
CDR3 DNA: TGTGCCTGCAGTCTGGCGGGAGGCGAAACCTACGAGCAGTACTTC
D gene: TRBD2
V gene: TRBV7-3
clone size: -
J gene: TRBJ2-7
CDR3 length: 15

CDR3 protein: CASHRSRSSDEQYF
CDR3 DNA: TGTGCCAGTCACCGGTCCAGGAGCAGCGACGAGCAGTACTTC
D gene: -
V gene: TRBV6-1
clone size: -
J gene: TRBJ2-7
CDR3 length: 14

CDR3 protein: CASIKGGTSTDTRYF
CDR3 DNA: TGTGCCAGCATCAAGGGGGGGACTAGCACAGATACGCGGTATTTT
D gene: TRBD2
V gene: TRBV7-2
clone size: -
J gene: TRBJ2-3
CDR3 length: 15

CDR3 protein: CASSLNGGMRERNIQYF
CDR3 DNA: TGTGCCAGCAGCTTAAACGGGGGCATGCGAGAAAGAAACATTCAGTACTTC
D gene: -
V gene: TRBV7-3
clone size: -
J gene: TRBJ2-4
CDR3 length: 17

CDR3 protein: CASSPTVLEQYF
CDR3 DNA: TGCGCCAGCAGCCCGACCGTGCTCGAGCAGTACTTC
D gene: -
V gene: TRBV5-1
clone size: -
J gene: TRBJ2-7
CDR3 length: 12